A single sample gave rise to the 26 T cell receptor beta chains below, sequenced in a study of T cell changes during pregnancy in multiple sclerosis. Profiled with immunoSEQ multiplex PCR; TCRdb holds only in-frame clones, not every one. The table lists under 95,000 clones, about 94% of them singletons. The material sequenced was peripheral blood, taken in the second trimester of pregnancy. All receptors come from a female donor in good health, enrolled as a control in a pregnancy study.

In this sample, this clone turned up once. The J gene is TRBJ2-1, the V gene TRBV7-9; a weak D match, TRBD2 (6 bases). The CDR3 length is 16 residues. The germline V and J ends were trimmed by 2 bases and 0 bases, with 11 bases remaining between them. Germline-derived CDR1 and CDR2 are SEHNR and FQNEAQ (reference sequence). The CDR3, as DNA: TGTGCCAGCAGCTTATCCCTGGGAGGCTCCTACAATGAGCAGTTCTTC. This codes for CASSLSLGGSYNEQFF.

The rearrangement joins TRBV7-2 to TRBJ2-5; TRBD2 agrees at 12 bases. V shed 3 bases and J 0 bases; nucleotides not matched to a gene: 5. This CDR3 has 17 residues. In germline, CDR1 is SGHTA, CDR2 FQGNSA. The CDR3 region is CASSFRTSGVYQETQYF. The CDR3 coding sequence is TGTGCCAGCAGCTTTCGGACTAGCGGGGTGTACCAAGAGACCCAGTACTTC.

CDR3 nucleotide sequence: TGTGCCAGCAGTACCGGACAGGGGACTTACGAGCAGTACTTC. This gives the protein CASSTGQGTYEQYF. The rearrangement links TRBV6-5 to TRBJ2-7; TRBD1 aligns across 9 bases. V was pared by 5 bases and J by 4 bases, with 6 bases of the junction left unmatched. CDR1 MNHEY and CDR2 SVGAGI come from the germline V gene. The CDR3 sequence is 14 residues long.

The chain carries TRBV10-3 and TRBJ2-2, with D perhaps matching TRBD1 (7 bases). V lost 5 bases and J 3 bases, leaving 10 bases between the germline ends. Looked up from germline, CDR1 is ENHRY and CDR2 is SYGVKD. The CDR3 totals 14 residues. This CDR3 is CAISTRGDTGELFF. The CDR3 DNA sequence: TGTGCCATCAGTACCAGGGGGGACACCGGGGAGCTGTTTTTT.

The gene calls are TRBV18 and TRBJ2-3, with 8 positions matching TRBD2. The CDR3 has 16 amino acids. Germline loops: CDR1 KGHSH, CDR2 LQKENI. The junction had 7 bases not matched to a gene; V was cut back by 3 bases and J by 2 bases. CDR3 nucleotides: TGTGCCAGCTCACCTTGGGCGGGAGGAAACACAGATACGCAGTATTTT. Translated: CASSPWAGGNTDTQYF.

The chain has TRBV7-9 and TRBJ2-3; D gene uncertain. V lost 0 bases to trimming and J lost 0 bases, with 4 bases between them. In germline, CDR1 is SEHNR, CDR2 FQNEAQ (reference sequence). The CDR3 extends over 14 amino acids. CDR3 amino acids: CASSLATSTDTQYF. The CDR3 DNA reads TGTGCCAGCAGCTTAGCAACTAGCACAGATACGCAGTATTTT.

This clone was detected once. The gene calls are TRBV5-6 and TRBJ1-4, with TRBD1 as a possible D gene (5 bases). Germline loops: CDR1 SGHDT, CDR2 YYEEEE. The germline V and J ends were trimmed by 3 bases and 8 bases, with 14 bases remaining between them. There are 14 residues in the CDR3. Here the CDR3 reads CASSSQGFKEKLFF. CDR3 DNA sequence: TGTGCCAGCAGCTCTCAGGGCTTCAAGGAAAAACTGTTTTTT.

This chain connects TRBV2 to TRBJ2-1, with D perhaps TRBD1 (6 bases). The CDR3 length is 15 residues. Between the trimmed V and J ends, which lost 7 bases and 9 bases, there was a span of 22 bases. Germline values: CDR1 SNHLY, CDR2 FYNNEI. The CDR3 is CASTPGHRVSGEQFF. DNA for the CDR3: TGTGCCAGCACCCCGGGACACCGCGTCTCCGGTGAGCAGTTCTTC.

This chain links TRBV6-4 with TRBJ1-5; TRBD1 aligns across 8 bases. The V gene end was trimmed by 4 bases and the J gene end by 5 bases; junction bases not matched to a gene: 7. The CDR3 has 15 amino acids. CDR1 is MRHNA, CDR2 SNTAGT, per germline. The CDR3 spells CASSAGTGNHQPQHF. The CDR3 nucleotides read TGTGCCAGCAGTGCCGGGACAGGTAATCATCAGCCCCAGCATTTT.

The rearrangement links TRBV30 to TRBJ1-2; D possibly corresponds to TRBD1 (6 bases). Looked up from germline, CDR1 is GTSNPN and CDR2 is SVGIG (reference sequence). With 3 bases removed from V and 4 bases from J, the gap between germline ends came to 21 bases. The CDR3 sequence is 16 residues long. For the CDR3, the DNA is TGTGCCTGGAGCACCGGGACATATCCCGCAGGCTATGGCTACACCTTC. It is translated as CAWSTGTYPAGYGYTF.

The chain recombines TRBV18 with TRBJ2-7, with D maybe TRBD1 (5 bases). The CDR3 consists of 12 residues. V was shortened by 5 bases and J by 5 bases, with 10 bases between the two germline ends. Germline CDR1 KGHSH, CDR2 LQKENI. This CDR3 is CASSSRGNEQYF. Written as DNA, the CDR3 is TGTGCCAGCTCATCAAGGGGCAACGAGCAGTACTTC.

The CDR3 DNA follows: TGTGCCAGCAGCTGGGCCCGACAAGAGACCCAGTACTTC. Its translation is CASSWARQETQYF. The chain is built from TRBV11-2 and TRBJ2-5; D is unclear. Trimming stripped 4 bases from V and 2 bases from J, with 8 bases between. CDR1 and CDR2 from the germline V gene are SGHAT and FQNNGV. The CDR3 loop spans 13 amino acids.

With regard to this clone: The junction departs from the called germline gene at one end, perhaps through a read error. V is TRBV18 and J is TRBJ2-7; D remains unclear. Germline CDR1 reads KGHSH; CDR2 reads LQKENI. The length of the CDR3 is 14 residues. The CDR3 nucleotides are TGTGCCAGCTCACCTGGCGGTATTGCCTACGAGCAGTGCTTC. Translation gives CASSPGGIAYEQCF.

This chain connects TRBV14 to TRBJ2-2; the match to TRBD2 covers 10 bases. The CDR3 has 19 amino acids. Trimming took 1 base from V and 3 from J; bases not matched to a gene: 11. The germline gives CDR1 SGHDN, CDR2 FVKESK. The CDR3 DNA reads TGTGCCAGCAGCCAAGGTCGGTCTAGCGGGAGTCCGGACACCGGGGAGCTGTTTTTT. It translates to CASSQGRSSGSPDTGELFF.

CDR3 sequence (DNA): TGTGCCAGCAGTGTGACTAGCTTCACCTACGAGCAGTACTTC. Its translation: CASSVTSFTYEQYF. The chain is built from TRBV6-1 and TRBJ2-7; TRBD2 aligns across 7 bases. J gave up 2 bases and V 4 bases, and 5 bases lay outside the gene matches. This CDR3 region has 14 residues. Germline V gives CDR1 MNHNS, CDR2 SASEGT.

CDR3 in amino acids: CASSLLTGSEQYF. CDR3 bases: TGTGCCAGCAGCTTACTAACAGGGAGCGAGCAGTACTTC. The J gene is TRBJ2-7, the V gene TRBV7-9; D perhaps matches TRBD1 (6 bases). Trimming cost V 2 bases and J 6 bases, with 11 bases left between them. The V gene's germline CDR1 is SEHNR and CDR2 FQNEAQ (reference sequence). CDR3 size: 13 residues.

The gene calls are TRBV25-1 and TRBJ2-3, with TRBD2 identical over 11 bases. From germline, CDR1 is MGHDK and CDR2 SYGVNS. This CDR3 has 18 amino acids. V shed 0 bases and J 3 bases; nucleotides not matched to a gene: 8. CDR3 coding DNA: TGTGCCAGCAGTGAATATAGCGGGAGGGCCGGTGGGACAGATACGCAGTATTTT. Translating it yields CASSEYSGRAGGTDTQYF. Based on the CDR3 plus reference TRBV25-1 and TRBJ2-3, the full variable domain is EADIYQTPRYLVIGTGKKITLECSQTMGHDKMYWYQQDPGMELHLIHYSYGVNSTEKGDLSSESTVSRIRTEHFPLTLESARPSHTSQYLCASSEYSGRAGGTDTQYFGPGTRLTVL.

This rearrangement joins TRBV25-1 to TRBJ2-1, with a tentative D call TRBD2 (5 bases). Germline V lookup: CDR1 MGHDK, CDR2 SYGVNS. V lost 3 bases to trimming and J lost 4 bases, with 7 bases between them. This CDR3 is 13 amino acids long. The CDR3 sequence is CASSEPGYNEQFF. The CDR3 DNA is TGTGCCAGCAGTGAGCCGGGATACAATGAGCAGTTCTTC.

The CDR3 nucleotides read TGTGCCAGCAGTTTCCGACGCAAGACAGGATCAGATACGCAGTATTTT. Translated: CASSFRRKTGSDTQYF. The J gene is TRBJ2-3, the V gene TRBV28; D is possibly TRBD1 (6 bases). The CDR3 has 16 residues. In germline, CDR1 is MDHEN, CDR2 SYDVKM. Trimming removed 3 bases from V and 4 bases from J, with 17 bases in between.

This sequence joins TRBV5-1 and TRBJ2-5, with 14 bases identical to TRBD2. Germline V gene data show CDR1 as SGHRS and CDR2 as YFSETQ. The CDR3 sequence is 19 residues long. The ends lost 1 base at V and 1 base at J; junction bases unmatched: 9. CDR3 amino acids: CASSLIGLAGGFGQETQYF. In DNA, the CDR3 is TGCGCCAGCAGCTTGATTGGACTAGCGGGAGGCTTCGGCCAAGAGACCCAGTACTTC. Looking up the rest from reference TRBV5-1 and TRBJ2-5 gives the full variable domain: KAGVTQTPRYLIKTRGQQVTLSCSPISGHRSVSWYQQTPGQGLQFLFEYFSETQRNKGNFPGRFSGRQFSNSRSEMNVSTLELGDSALYLCASSLIGLAGGFGQETQYFGPGTRLLVL.

The CDR3 DNA follows: TGTGCCAGCTCACCTGAGCTCTCTGGGGCCAACGTCCTGACTTTC. Protein sequence: CASSPELSGANVLTF. The chain carries TRBV18 and TRBJ2-6; no definite D call. The V and J ends lost 3 bases and 0 bases respectively, with 6 bases between them. CDR1 and CDR2 (germline): KGHSH, LQKENI. The CDR3 length is 15 residues.

A remark on this clone: Other DNA sequences in this specimen translate into the identical CDR3. The chain couples TRBV28 to TRBJ1-5; 10 nucleotides align to TRBD1. The V gene's germline CDR1 is MDHEN and CDR2 SYDVKM. This CDR3 comprises 15 residues. Trimming removed 8 bases from V and 6 bases from J; junction bases left unmatched: 10. The CDR3 region is CASRSPGTGVQPQHF. The CDR3 DNA reads as TGTGCCAGCCGTTCCCCCGGGACAGGGGTTCAGCCCCAGCATTTT. The full variable domain, with the rest looked up from reference TRBV28 and TRBJ1-5, is DVKVTQSSRYLVKRTGEKVFLECVQDMDHENMFWYRQDPGLGLRLIYFSYDVKMKEKGDIPEGYSVSREKKERFSLILESASTNQTSMYLCASRSPGTGVQPQHFGDGTRLSIL.

The J gene is TRBJ2-1, the V gene TRBV6-1, with TRBD1 matching 10 bases. The CDR3 extends over 15 amino acids. With 1 base clipped from V and 8 bases from J, the junction kept 5 bases outside the gene matches. Germline V gene data show CDR1 as MNHNS and CDR2 as SASEGT. The CDR3 sequence is CASSEVDRGRDEQFF. The CDR3 region has the DNA TGTGCCAGCAGTGAAGTGGACAGGGGGAGGGATGAGCAGTTCTTC.

The chain recombines TRBV23-1 with TRBJ2-5; a possible D gene is TRBD1 (6 bases). TRBV23-1 is assigned to the ORF class and has an uncertain function. CDR3 size: 16 residues. V lost 9 bases and J 2 bases, leaving 22 bases between the germline ends. The CDR3 sequence: CARQGRPSWIQETQYF. The CDR3 nucleotides read TGCGCCAGACAGGGTCGCCCCAGCTGGATTCAAGAGACCCAGTACTTC.

This chain connects TRBV6-5 to TRBJ2-7; perhaps TRBD1 as D (7 bases). There are 15 residues in the CDR3. Trimming cost V 0 bases and J 5 bases, with 14 bases left between them. The germline V gene encodes CDR1 MNHEY and CDR2 SVGAGI. The CDR3 DNA sequence: TGTGCCAGCAGTTACTCGGAGGGGGCGGGCCACGAGCAGTACTTC. Its protein is CASSYSEGAGHEQYF.

The rearrangement links TRBV5-4 to TRBJ1-2; 8 bases are a match to TRBD1. The V and J ends lost 4 bases and 4 bases, in that order; junction bases with no gene match: 9. The CDR3 length is 15 residues. The germline gives CDR1 SGHNT, CDR2 YYREEE (reference sequence). This CDR3 is CASSPGTGLSYGYTF. Written as DNA, the CDR3 is TGTGCCAGCAGCCCCGGGACAGGATTGAGCTATGGCTACACCTTC. Combining the CDR3 with reference TRBV5-4 and TRBJ1-2 gives the whole variable domain ETGVTQSPTHLIKTRGQQVTLRCSSQSGHNTVSWYQQALGQGPQFIFQYYREEENGRGNFPPRFSGLQFPNYSSELNVNALELDDSALYLCASSPGTGLSYGYTFGSGTRLTVV.